Sequencing of this T cell receptor (beta chain) was carried out in a study of blood T cell repertoires in COVID-19. Study-wide context: Italy, Spain and the United States were the sources of the convalescent and acute COVID-19 samples. PBMCs, B-cell-depleted T cells, or T cells provided the cDNA or gDNA that made up the material.

As processed by the authors: Estimation of nucleated cell counts relied on the amplification of reference gene primers. Clones were read by immunoSEQ multiplex PCR, and TCRdb kept only the in-frame ones, dropping some. The D gene and trimming were derived from the DNA, and the V and J assignments and clone size from that table. The sample comprises under 300,000 clones, roughly nine tenths of which are singletons, and approximately 12% rests with the top ten. V was clipped by 10 bases and J by 9 bases, with 25 bases between them. The germline V gene has CDR1 SNHLY and CDR2 FYNNEI. This CDR3 has 16 residues. The Seattle site enrolled patients during active infection and followed them longitudinally.

This chain joins TRBV2 and TRBJ1-6; D unclear. This receptor was obtained from a woman aged 25 to 39 with COVID-19, enrolled during active disease. Sequenced sample: peripheral blood. The CDR3: CANTIAASNSFSPLHF. The CDR3 DNA follows: TGTGCCAATACTATTGCAGCCTCTAACTCTTTTTCACCCCTCCACTTT.